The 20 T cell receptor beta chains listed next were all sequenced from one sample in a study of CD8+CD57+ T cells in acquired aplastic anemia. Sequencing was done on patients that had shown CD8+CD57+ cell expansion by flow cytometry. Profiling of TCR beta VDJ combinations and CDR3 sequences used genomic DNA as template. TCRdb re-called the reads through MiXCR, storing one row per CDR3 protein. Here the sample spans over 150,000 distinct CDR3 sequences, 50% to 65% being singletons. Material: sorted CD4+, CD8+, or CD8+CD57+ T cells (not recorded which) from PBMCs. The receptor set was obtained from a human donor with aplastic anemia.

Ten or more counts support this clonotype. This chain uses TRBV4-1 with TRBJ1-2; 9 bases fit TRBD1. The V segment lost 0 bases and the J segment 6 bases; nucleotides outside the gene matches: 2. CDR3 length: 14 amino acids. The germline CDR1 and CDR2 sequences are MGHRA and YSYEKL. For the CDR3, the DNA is TGCGCCAGCAGCCAAGAGGACAGGGGTGATGGCTACACCTTC. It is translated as CASSQEDRGDGYTF.

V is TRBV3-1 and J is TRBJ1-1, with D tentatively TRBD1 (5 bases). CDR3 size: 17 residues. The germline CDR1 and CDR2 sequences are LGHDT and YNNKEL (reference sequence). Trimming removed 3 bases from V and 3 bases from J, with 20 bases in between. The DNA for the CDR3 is TGTGCCAGCAGCCACAGCAGGGAACGAGGGACCTACACTGAAGCTTTCTTT. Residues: CASSHSRERGTYTEAFF.

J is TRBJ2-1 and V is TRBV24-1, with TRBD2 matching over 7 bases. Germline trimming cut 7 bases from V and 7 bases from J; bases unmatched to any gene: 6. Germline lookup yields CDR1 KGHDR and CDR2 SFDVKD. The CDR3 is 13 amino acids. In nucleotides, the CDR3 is TGTGCCACCAGGGGTCGGGAGGCAAATGAGCAGTTCTTC. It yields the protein CATRGREANEQFF.

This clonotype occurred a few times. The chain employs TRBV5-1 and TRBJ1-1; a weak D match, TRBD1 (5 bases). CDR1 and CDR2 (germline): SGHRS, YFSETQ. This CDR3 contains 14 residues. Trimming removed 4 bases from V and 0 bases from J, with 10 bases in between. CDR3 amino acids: CASSGDSLNTEAFF. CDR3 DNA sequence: TGCGCCAGCAGCGGCGACAGTTTGAACACTGAAGCTTTCTTT.

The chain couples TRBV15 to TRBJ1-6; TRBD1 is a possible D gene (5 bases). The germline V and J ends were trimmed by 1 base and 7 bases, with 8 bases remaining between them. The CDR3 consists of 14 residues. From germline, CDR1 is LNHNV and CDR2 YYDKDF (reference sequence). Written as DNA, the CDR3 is TGTGCCACCAGCAGAGTAGGGACCAATTCACCCCTCCACTTT. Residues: CATSRVGTNSPLHF.

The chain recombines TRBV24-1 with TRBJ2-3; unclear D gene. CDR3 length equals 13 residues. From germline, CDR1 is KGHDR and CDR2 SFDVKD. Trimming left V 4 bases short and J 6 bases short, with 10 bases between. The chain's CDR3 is CATSESFRDTQYF. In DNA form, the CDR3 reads TGTGCCACCAGTGAGTCCTTTCGGGATACGCAGTATTTT.

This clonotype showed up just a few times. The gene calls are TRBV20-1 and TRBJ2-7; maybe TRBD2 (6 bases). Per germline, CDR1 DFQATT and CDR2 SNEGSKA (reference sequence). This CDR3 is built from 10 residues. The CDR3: CSPEGYEQYF. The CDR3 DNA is TGCAGCCCGGAGGGGTACGAGCAGTACTTC.

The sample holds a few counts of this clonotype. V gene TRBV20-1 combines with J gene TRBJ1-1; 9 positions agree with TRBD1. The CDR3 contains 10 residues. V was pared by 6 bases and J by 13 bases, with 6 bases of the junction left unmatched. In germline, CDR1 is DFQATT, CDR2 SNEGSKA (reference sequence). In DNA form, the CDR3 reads TGCAGTGCCCCGGGACAGGGTGATTTCTTT. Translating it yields CSAPGQGDFF.

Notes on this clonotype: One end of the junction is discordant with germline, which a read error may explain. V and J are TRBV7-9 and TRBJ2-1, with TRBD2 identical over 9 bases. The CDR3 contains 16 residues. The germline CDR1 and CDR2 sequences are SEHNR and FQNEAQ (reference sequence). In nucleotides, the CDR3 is TGTGCCAGCAGCTCCCTGGCGGGGGGGGACCACAATGAGCAGTCCTTC. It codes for CASSSLAGGDHNEQSF.

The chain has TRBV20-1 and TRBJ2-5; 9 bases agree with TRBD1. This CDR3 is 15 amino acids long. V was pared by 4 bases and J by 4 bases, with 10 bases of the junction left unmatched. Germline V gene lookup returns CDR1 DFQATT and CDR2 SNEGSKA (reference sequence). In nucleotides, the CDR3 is TGCAGTGCTATCACTAGGGACAGGGTGGGAGAGACCCAGTACTTC. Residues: CSAITRDRVGETQYF.

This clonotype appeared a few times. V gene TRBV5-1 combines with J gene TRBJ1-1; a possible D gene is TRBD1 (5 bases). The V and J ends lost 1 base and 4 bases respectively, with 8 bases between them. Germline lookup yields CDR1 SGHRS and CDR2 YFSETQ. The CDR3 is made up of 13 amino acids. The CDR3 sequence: CASSLQGTTEAFF. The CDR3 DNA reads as TGCGCCAGCAGCTTGCAGGGTACCACTGAAGCTTTCTTT.

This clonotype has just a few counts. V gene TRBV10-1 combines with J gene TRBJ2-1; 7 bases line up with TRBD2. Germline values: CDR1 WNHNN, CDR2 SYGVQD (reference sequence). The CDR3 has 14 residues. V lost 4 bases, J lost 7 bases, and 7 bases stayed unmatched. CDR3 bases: TGCGCCAGCAGTGTGGGCCTCGGGAGGAATGAGCAGTTCTTC. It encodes CASSVGLGRNEQFF.

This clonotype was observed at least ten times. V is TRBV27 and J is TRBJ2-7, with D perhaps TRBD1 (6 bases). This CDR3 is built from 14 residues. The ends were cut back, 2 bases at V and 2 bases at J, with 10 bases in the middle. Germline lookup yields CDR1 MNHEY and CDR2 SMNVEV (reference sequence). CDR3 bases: TGTGCCAGCAGTTTACAGGGGCCTCCCTACGAGCAGTACTTC. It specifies CASSLQGPPYEQYF.

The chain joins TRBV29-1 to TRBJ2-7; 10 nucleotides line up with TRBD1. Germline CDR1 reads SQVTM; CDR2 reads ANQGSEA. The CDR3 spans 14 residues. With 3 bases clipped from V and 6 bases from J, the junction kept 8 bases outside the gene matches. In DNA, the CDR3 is TGCAGCGTTGACCCTGGGGACAGGGGTACCGAGCAGTACTTC. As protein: CSVDPGDRGTEQYF.

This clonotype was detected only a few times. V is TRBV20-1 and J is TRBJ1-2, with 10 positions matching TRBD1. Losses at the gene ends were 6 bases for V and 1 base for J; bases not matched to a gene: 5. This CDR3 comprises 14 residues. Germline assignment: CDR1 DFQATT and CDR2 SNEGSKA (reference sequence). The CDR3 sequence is CSAPTGGGNYGYTF. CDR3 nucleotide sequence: TGCAGTGCCCCGACAGGGGGCGGTAACTATGGCTACACCTTC.

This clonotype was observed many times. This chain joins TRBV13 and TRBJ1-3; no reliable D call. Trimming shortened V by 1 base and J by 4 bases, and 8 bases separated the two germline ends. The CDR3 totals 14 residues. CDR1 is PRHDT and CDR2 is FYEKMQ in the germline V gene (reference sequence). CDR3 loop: CASSLADVGNTIYF. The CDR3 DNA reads TGTGCCAGCAGCTTAGCAGACGTCGGAAACACCATATATTTT.

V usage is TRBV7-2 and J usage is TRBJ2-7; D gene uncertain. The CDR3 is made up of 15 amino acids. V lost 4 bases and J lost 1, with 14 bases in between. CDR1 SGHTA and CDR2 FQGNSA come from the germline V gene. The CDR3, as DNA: TGTGCCAGCAGCTCCTTTAGTACAGCGTCCTACGAGCAGTACTTC. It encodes CASSSFSTASYEQYF.

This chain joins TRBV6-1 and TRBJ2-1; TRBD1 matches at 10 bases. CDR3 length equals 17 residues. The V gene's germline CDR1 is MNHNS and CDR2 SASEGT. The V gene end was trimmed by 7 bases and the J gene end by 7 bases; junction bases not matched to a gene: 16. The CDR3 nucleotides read TGTGCCAGCACCCGACTTTTTGGACAGGGGGTGGAAAATGAGCAGTTCTTC. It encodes CASTRLFGQGVENEQFF.

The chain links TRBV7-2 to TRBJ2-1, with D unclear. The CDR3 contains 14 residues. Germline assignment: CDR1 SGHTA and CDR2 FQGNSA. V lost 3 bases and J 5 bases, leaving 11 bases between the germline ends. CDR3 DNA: TGTGCCAGCAGCTTTGGTGGCAGAAACAATGAGCAGTTCTTC. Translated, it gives CASSFGGRNNEQFF.

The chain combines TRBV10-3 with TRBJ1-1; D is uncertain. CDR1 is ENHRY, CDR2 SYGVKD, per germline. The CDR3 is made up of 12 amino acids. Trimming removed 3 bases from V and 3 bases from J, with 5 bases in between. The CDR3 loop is CAISDGYTEAFF. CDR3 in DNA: TGTGCCATCAGTGACGGGTACACTGAAGCTTTCTTT.